This TCR beta chain was obtained from a study of blood T cells in healthy people across ages. Study-level background: Through template switching, about one barcoded beta molecule was captured per two T cells, as measured in model experiments.

Using a J-beta primer mix together with a sample-barcoded 5' primer, a second PCR was run for roughly 7 to 11 cycles. TCRdb called the 5' RACE reads again in MiXCR, with one record for every CDR3 protein. The data contain approximately 670,000 distinct CDR3 sequences, around 41% of them singletons. This CDR3 is 17 amino acids long. Looked up from germline, CDR1 is SGDLS and CDR2 is YYNGEE. With 4 bases clipped from V and 9 bases from J, the junction kept 13 bases outside the gene matches. Researchers collected approximately 9.5 milliliters of peripheral blood from every single donor. This TCR derives from a man older than 75 in good health. The specimen sequenced was blood. The chain uses TRBV9 and TRBJ2-1; 13 nucleotides match TRBD2. The CDR3 sequence: CASSPTTSGRALSEQFF. DNA for the CDR3: TGTGCCAGCAGCCCCACAACTAGCGGGAGGGCTTTGAGTGAGCAGTTCTTC.